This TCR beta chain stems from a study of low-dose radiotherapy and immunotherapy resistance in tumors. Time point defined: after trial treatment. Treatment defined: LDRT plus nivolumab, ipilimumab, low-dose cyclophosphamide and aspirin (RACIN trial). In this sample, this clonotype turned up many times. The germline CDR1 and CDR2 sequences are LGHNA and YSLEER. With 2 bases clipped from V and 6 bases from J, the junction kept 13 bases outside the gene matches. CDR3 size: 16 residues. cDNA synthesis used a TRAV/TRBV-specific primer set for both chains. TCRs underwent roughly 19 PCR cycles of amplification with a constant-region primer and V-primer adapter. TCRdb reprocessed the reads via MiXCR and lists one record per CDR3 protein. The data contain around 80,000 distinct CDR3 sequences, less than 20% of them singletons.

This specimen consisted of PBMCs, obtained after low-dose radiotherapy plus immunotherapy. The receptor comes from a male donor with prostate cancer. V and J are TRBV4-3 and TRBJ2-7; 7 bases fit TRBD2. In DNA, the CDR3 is TGCGCCAGCAGCCAATCGAGGACTAGTATTTCGGTCGAGCAGTACTTC. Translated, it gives CASSQSRTSISVEQYF.